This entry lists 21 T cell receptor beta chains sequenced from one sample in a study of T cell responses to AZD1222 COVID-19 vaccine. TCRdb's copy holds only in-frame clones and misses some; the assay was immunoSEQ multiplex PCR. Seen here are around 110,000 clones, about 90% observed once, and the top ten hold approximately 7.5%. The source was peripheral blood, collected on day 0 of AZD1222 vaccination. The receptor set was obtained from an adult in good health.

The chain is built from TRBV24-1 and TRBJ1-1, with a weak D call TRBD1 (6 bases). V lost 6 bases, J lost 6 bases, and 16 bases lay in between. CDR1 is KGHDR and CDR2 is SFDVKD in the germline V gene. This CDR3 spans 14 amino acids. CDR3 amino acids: CATSLGGGTSEAFF. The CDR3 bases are TGTGCCACCAGTCTAGGGGGGGGGACTTCTGAAGCTTTCTTT.

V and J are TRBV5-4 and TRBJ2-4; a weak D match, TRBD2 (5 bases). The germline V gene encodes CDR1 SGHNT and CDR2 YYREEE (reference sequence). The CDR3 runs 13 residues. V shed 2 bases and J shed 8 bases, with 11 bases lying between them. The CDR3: CASSFVGADIQYF. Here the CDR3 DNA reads TGTGCCAGCAGCTTTGTGGGAGCGGACATTCAGTACTTC.

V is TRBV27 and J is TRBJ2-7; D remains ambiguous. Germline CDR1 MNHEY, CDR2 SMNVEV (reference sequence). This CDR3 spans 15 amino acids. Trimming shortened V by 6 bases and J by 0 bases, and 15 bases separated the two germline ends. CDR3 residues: CASSPAGSYSYEQYF. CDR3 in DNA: TGTGCCAGCAGCCCCGCAGGATCTTACTCCTACGAGCAGTACTTC.

This CDR3 reads CATSPGTSYEQYF. The DNA for the CDR3 is TGTGCCACCAGCCCCGGGACTAGCTACGAGCAGTACTTC. This chain joins TRBV15 and TRBJ2-7, with 8 bases aligning to TRBD2. V lost 5 bases, J lost 3 bases, and 3 bases stayed unmatched. This CDR3 comprises 13 residues. Looked up from germline, CDR1 is LNHNV and CDR2 is YYDKDF (reference sequence).

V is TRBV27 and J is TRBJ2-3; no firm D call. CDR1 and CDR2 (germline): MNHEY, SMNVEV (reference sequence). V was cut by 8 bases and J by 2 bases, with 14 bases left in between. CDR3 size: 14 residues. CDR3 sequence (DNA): TGTGCCAGCCGCTTCATCCTGACCACAGATACGCAGTATTTT. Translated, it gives CASRFILTTDTQYF.

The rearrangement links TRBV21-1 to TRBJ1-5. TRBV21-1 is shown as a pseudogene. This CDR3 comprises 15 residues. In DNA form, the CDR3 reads TGTGCCAGCAGCAAAGTGGAGTATAGCAATCAGCCCCAGCATTTT. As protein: CASSKVEYSNQPQHF.

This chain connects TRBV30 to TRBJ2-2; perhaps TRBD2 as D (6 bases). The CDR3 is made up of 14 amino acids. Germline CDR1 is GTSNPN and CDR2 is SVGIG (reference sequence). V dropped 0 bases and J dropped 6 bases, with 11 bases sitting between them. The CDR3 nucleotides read TGTGCCTGGAGTGTACCGGGAGCGTCCGGGGAGCTGTTTTTT. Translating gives CAWSVPGASGELFF.

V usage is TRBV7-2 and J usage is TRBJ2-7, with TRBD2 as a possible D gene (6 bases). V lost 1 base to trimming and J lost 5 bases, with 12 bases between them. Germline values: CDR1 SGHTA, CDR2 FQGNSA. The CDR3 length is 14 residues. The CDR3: CASSLVFSGDEQYF. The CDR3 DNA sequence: TGTGCCAGCAGCTTAGTTTTTTCGGGAGACGAGCAGTACTTC. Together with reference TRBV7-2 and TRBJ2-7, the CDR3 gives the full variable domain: GAGVSQSPSNKVTEKGKDVELRCDPISGHTALYWYRQSLGQGLEFLIYFQGNSAPDKSGLPSDRFSAERTGGSVSTLTIQRTQQEDSAVYLCASSLVFSGDEQYFGPGTRLTVT.

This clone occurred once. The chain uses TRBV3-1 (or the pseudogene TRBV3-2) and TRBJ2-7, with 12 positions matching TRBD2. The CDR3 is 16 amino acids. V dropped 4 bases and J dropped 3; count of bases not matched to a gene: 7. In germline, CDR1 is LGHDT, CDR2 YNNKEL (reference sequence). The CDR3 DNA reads TGTGCCAGCAGCCCACTAACTAGCGGGGGGCGCTACGAGCAGTACTTC. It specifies CASSPLTSGGRYEQYF.

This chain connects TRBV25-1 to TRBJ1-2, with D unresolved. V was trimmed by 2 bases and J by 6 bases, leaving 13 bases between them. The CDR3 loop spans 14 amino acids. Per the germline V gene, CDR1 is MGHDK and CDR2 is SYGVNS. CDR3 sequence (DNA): TGTGCCAGCAGTGAAGGAATGGGGTCTCATGGCTACACCTTC. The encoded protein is CASSEGMGSHGYTF.

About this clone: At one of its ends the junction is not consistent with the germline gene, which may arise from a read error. The CDR3 here is CASSLEGGTEAFF. CDR3 coding DNA: TGTGCCAGCAGCCTAGAGGGTGGCACTGAAGCTTTCTTT. The chain carries TRBV11-2 and TRBJ1-1; D call uncertain. CDR3 length: 13 residues. The germline V gene encodes CDR1 SGHAT and CDR2 FQNNGV. The variable domain in full, completed from reference TRBV11-2 and TRBJ1-1, reads EAGVAQSPRYKIIEKRQSVAFWCNPISGHATLYWYQQILGQGPKLLIQFQNNGVVDDSQLPKDRFSAERLKGVDSTLKIQPAKLEDSAVYLCASSLEGGTEAFFGQGTRLTVV.

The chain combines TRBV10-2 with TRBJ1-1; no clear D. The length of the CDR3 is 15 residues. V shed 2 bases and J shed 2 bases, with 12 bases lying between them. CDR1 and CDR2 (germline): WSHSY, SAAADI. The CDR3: CASSEGQAINTEAFF. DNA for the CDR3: TGCGCCAGCAGTGAGGGGCAGGCAATCAACACTGAAGCTTTCTTT.

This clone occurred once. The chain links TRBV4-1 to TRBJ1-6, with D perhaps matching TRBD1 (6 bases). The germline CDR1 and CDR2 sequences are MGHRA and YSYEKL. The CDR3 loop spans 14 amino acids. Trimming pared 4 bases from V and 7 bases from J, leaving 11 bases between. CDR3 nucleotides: TGCGCCAGCAGCCTACAGGGAGGCAATTCACCCCTCCACTTT. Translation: CASSLQGGNSPLHF.

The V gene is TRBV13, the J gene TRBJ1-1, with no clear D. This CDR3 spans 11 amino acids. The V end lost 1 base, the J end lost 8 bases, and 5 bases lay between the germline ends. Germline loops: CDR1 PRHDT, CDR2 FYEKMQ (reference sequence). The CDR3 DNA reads TGTGCCAGCAGCTTAGCGAAAGAAGCTTTCTTT. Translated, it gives CASSLAKEAFF.

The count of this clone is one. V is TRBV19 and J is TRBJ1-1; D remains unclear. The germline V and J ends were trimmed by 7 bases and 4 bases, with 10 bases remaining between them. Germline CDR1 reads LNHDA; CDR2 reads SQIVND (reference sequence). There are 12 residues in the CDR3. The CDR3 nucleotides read TGTGCCAGTACTCACCGTAGCACTGAAGCTTTCTTT. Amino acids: CASTHRSTEAFF. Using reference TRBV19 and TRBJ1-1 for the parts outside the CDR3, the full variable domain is DGGITQSPKYLFRKEGQNVTLSCEQNLNHDAMYWYRQDPGQGLRLIYYSQIVNDFQKGDIAEGYSVSREKKESFPLTVTSAQKNPTAFYLCASTHRSTEAFFGQGTRLTVV.

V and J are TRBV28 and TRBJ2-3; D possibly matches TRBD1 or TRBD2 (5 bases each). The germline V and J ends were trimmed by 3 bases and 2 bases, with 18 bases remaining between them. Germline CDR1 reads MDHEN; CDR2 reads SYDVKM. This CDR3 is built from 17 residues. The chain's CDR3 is CASSLGPTRVVTDTQYF. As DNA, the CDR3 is TGTGCCAGCAGTTTGGGACCGACAAGGGTGGTCACAGATACGCAGTATTTT.

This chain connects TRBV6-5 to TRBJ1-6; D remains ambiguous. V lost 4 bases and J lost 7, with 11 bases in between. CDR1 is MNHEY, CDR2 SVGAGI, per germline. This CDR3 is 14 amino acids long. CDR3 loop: CASSLTGENSPLHF. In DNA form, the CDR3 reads TGTGCCAGCAGTTTGACTGGGGAGAATTCACCCCTCCACTTT.

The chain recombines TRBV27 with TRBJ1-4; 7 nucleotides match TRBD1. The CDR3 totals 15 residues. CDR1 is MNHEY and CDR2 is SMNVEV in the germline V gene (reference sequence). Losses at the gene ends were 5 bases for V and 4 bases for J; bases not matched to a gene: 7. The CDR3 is CASSLRTGINEKLFF. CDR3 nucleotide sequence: TGTGCCAGCAGTCTTCGGACAGGTATTAATGAAAAACTGTTTTTT.

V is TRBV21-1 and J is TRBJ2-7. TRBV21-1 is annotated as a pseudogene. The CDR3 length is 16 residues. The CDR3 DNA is TGTGCCAGCATACCACCGGTGGACGGAACTTCCTACGAGCAGTACTTC. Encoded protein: CASIPPVDGTSYEQYF.

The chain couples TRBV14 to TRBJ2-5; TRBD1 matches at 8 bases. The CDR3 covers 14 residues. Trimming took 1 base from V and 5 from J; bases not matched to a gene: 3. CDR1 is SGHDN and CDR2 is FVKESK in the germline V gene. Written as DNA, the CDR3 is TGTGCCAGCAGCCAAGCCAGGGGGCGGGAGACCCAGTACTTC. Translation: CASSQARGRETQYF.

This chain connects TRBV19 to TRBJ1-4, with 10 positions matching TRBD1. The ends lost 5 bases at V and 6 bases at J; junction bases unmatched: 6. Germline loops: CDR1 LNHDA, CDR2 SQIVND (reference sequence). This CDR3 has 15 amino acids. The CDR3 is CASSPGDRGDEKLFF. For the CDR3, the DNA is TGTGCCAGTAGTCCAGGGGACAGGGGAGATGAAAAACTGTTTTTT.